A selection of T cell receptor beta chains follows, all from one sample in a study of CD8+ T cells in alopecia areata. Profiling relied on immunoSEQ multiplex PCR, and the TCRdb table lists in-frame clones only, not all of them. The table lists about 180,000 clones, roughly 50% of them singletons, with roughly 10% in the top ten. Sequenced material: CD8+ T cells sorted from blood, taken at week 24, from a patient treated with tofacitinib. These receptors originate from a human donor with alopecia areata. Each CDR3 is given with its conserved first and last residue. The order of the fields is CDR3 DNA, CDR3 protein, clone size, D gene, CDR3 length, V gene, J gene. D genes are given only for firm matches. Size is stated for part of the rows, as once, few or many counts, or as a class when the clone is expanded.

CDR3nt: TGTGCCAGCAGCACGGGACAGGTGAGATACGAGCAGTACTTC; CDR3aa: CASSTGQVRYEQYF; abundance: few; d_gene: TRBD1; len: 14; v_gene: TRBV5-6; j_gene: TRBJ2-7
CDR3nt: TGCGCCAGCAGCCAAGTCATGGGGGGCCGGTCACCCCTCCACTTT; CDR3aa: CASSQVMGGRSPLHF; abundance: few; d_gene: .; len: 15; v_gene: TRBV4-3; j_gene: TRBJ1-6
CDR3nt: TGTGCCACCAGAGGTGGACAGAATGAAAAACTGTTTTTT; CDR3aa: CATRGGQNEKLFF; abundance: few; d_gene: .; len: 13; v_gene: TRBV15; j_gene: TRBJ1-4
CDR3nt: TGTGCCTGGAGTGGCGGGGGAGTCTATGGCTACACCTTC; CDR3aa: CAWSGGGVYGYTF; abundance: .; d_gene: .; len: 13; v_gene: TRBV30; j_gene: TRBJ1-2
CDR3nt: TGTGCCAGCAGCTTAGGAGCAGGGAGTGAAGCTTTCTTT; CDR3aa: CASSLGAGSEAFF; abundance: few; d_gene: .; len: 13; v_gene: TRBV7-3; j_gene: TRBJ1-1
CDR3nt: TGCGCCAGCAGCCAAGACCCTACAGGGACAGATACCTACAATGAGCAGTTCTTC; CDR3aa: CASSQDPTGTDTYNEQFF; abundance: .; d_gene: TRBD1; len: 18; v_gene: TRBV4-3; j_gene: TRBJ2-1
CDR3nt: TGCAGCGTTGAAGGGCAGGGGGGCACAGATACGCAGTATTTT; CDR3aa: CSVEGQGGTDTQYF; abundance: few; d_gene: TRBD1; len: 14; v_gene: TRBV29-1; j_gene: TRBJ2-3
CDR3nt: TGCGCCAGCAGCCAAGATAGGGGTAACTATGGCTACACCTTC; CDR3aa: CASSQDRGNYGYTF; abundance: .; d_gene: .; len: 14; v_gene: TRBV4-3; j_gene: TRBJ1-2
CDR3nt: TGTGCCAGTAGTGTCCAGGGGCAAGAGACCCAGTACTTC; CDR3aa: CASSVQGQETQYF; abundance: few; d_gene: .; len: 13; v_gene: TRBV19; j_gene: TRBJ2-5
CDR3nt: TGCGCCAGCAGCCAAGTGGACGGACAGGGTGATGGCTACACCTTC; CDR3aa: CASSQVDGQGDGYTF; abundance: .; d_gene: TRBD1; len: 15; v_gene: TRBV4-1; j_gene: TRBJ1-2
CDR3nt: TGTGCCAGCAGTTCTCCTGAAAGGTACGAGCAGTACTTC; CDR3aa: CASSSPERYEQYF; abundance: few; d_gene: .; len: 13; v_gene: TRBV27; j_gene: TRBJ2-7
CDR3nt: TGCAGCGGAGGGACAGGGACGAACACTGAAGCTTTCTTT; CDR3aa: CSGGTGTNTEAFF; abundance: .; d_gene: TRBD1; len: 13; v_gene: TRBV29-1; j_gene: TRBJ1-1
CDR3nt: TGTGCCAGCAGCGGCGGACAGGAGAAGGGCCTTGAAGCTTTCTTT; CDR3aa: CASSGGQEKGLEAFF; abundance: .; d_gene: TRBD1; len: 15; v_gene: TRBV9; j_gene: TRBJ1-1
CDR3nt: TGTGCCAGCAGTTCGGTGACAGGGACCGACACAGATACGCAGTATTTT; CDR3aa: CASSSVTGTDTDTQYF; abundance: .; d_gene: TRBD1; len: 16; v_gene: TRBV6-6; j_gene: TRBJ2-3
CDR3nt: TGTGCCAGCAGCCAAACGGGACTTGCCTACAATGAGCAGTTCTTC; CDR3aa: CASSQTGLAYNEQFF; abundance: .; d_gene: .; len: 15; v_gene: TRBV16; j_gene: TRBJ2-1
CDR3nt: TGCGCCAGCAGCCAAGATACAGGGTGGAGAGAGACCCAGTACTTC; CDR3aa: CASSQDTGWRETQYF; abundance: few; d_gene: .; len: 15; v_gene: TRBV4-3; j_gene: TRBJ2-5
CDR3nt: TGCGCCAGCAGCTGGGTTGAAGAACGAGGGGAGCAGTACTTC; CDR3aa: CASSWVEERGEQYF; abundance: .; d_gene: .; len: 14; v_gene: TRBV5-1; j_gene: TRBJ2-7
CDR3nt: TGCGCCAGCAGCCAAGGCCCGGACTCCCTCCTTAATGGCTACACCTTC; CDR3aa: CASSQGPDSLLNGYTF; abundance: many; d_gene: .; len: 16; v_gene: TRBV4-1; j_gene: TRBJ1-2
CDR3nt: TGTGCCAGCAGGGATCGGGACAAGGGAGATCAGCCCCAGCATTTT; CDR3aa: CASRDRDKGDQPQHF; abundance: .; d_gene: .; len: 15; v_gene: TRBV27; j_gene: TRBJ1-5
CDR3nt: TGTGCCAGCCGGGACAGTTACGAGCAGTACTTC; CDR3aa: CASRDSYEQYF; abundance: .; d_gene: TRBD1; len: 11; v_gene: TRBV2; j_gene: TRBJ2-7
CDR3nt: TGTGCCAGCAGCTTGTTCCTGACCACTGAAGCTTTCTTT; CDR3aa: CASSLFLTTEAFF; abundance: .; d_gene: .; len: 13; v_gene: TRBV11-2; j_gene: TRBJ1-1
CDR3nt: TGTGCCTGGAGCATAGGGGCGGGAGATAATTCACCCCTCCACTTT; CDR3aa: CAWSIGAGDNSPLHF; abundance: .; d_gene: .; len: 15; v_gene: TRBV30; j_gene: TRBJ1-6
CDR3nt: TGTGCCAGCAGACTGGGACAGGGGGTCGCTTTCTTT; CDR3aa: CASRLGQGVAFF; abundance: once; d_gene: TRBD1; len: 12; v_gene: TRBV7-2; j_gene: TRBJ1-1
CDR3nt: TGTGCCAGCAGCTTAGTGGACAGAGCTTACGAGCAGTACTTC; CDR3aa: CASSLVDRAYEQYF; abundance: .; d_gene: .; len: 14; v_gene: TRBV13; j_gene: TRBJ2-7
CDR3nt: TGTGCCAGTAGGTCACATCCCACCGGGGAGCTGTTTTTT; CDR3aa: CASRSHPTGELFF; abundance: .; d_gene: .; len: 13; v_gene: TRBV19; j_gene: TRBJ2-2
CDR3nt: TGTGCCAGTATGGCTGGGGCCGGGGAGCTGTTTTTT; CDR3aa: CASMAGAGELFF; abundance: .; d_gene: .; len: 12; v_gene: TRBV19; j_gene: TRBJ2-2
CDR3nt: TGTGCCAGCAGCTTAGATTGGGGGAGCTCCTACAATGAGCAGTTCTTC; CDR3aa: CASSLDWGSSYNEQFF; abundance: few; d_gene: .; len: 16; v_gene: TRBV13; j_gene: TRBJ2-1
CDR3nt: TGCGCCAGCAGCCCCGCTGAGGGTCGAGAGCAGTACTTC; CDR3aa: CASSPAEGREQYF; abundance: .; d_gene: .; len: 13; v_gene: TRBV4-1; j_gene: TRBJ2-7
CDR3nt: TGTGCCAGCAGTTTTAGGACGGACATAAGCACCGGGGAGCTGTTTTTT; CDR3aa: CASSFRTDISTGELFF; abundance: .; d_gene: .; len: 16; v_gene: TRBV27; j_gene: TRBJ2-2
CDR3nt: TGCGCCAGCAGCTTGGAAGGGGGTACACGGCCTATGAACACTGAAGCTTTCTTT; CDR3aa: CASSLEGGTRPMNTEAFF; abundance: .; d_gene: .; len: 18; v_gene: TRBV5-1; j_gene: TRBJ1-1
CDR3nt: TGCGCCAGCAGCCAAGATCCAGGGAGTAATGAAAAACTGTTTTTT; CDR3aa: CASSQDPGSNEKLFF; abundance: few; d_gene: .; len: 15; v_gene: TRBV4-1; j_gene: TRBJ1-4
CDR3nt: TGTGCCAGTAGTGTGGGCACTGAAGCTTTCTTT; CDR3aa: CASSVGTEAFF; abundance: few; d_gene: .; len: 11; v_gene: TRBV19; j_gene: TRBJ1-1
CDR3nt: TGTGCCACCAAGACTAGCCCTAATGAGCAGTTCTTC; CDR3aa: CATKTSPNEQFF; abundance: once; d_gene: TRBD2; len: 12; v_gene: TRBV2; j_gene: TRBJ2-1
CDR3nt: TGTGCCAGCAGCTCGCCGGGGGGTGATACCTACGAGCAGTACTTC; CDR3aa: CASSSPGGDTYEQYF; abundance: few; d_gene: TRBD2; len: 15; v_gene: TRBV7-6; j_gene: TRBJ2-7
CDR3nt: TGTGCCAGCAGTTTAGGGCGGGGGACTGAAGCTTTCTTT; CDR3aa: CASSLGRGTEAFF; abundance: few; d_gene: .; len: 13; v_gene: TRBV6-1; j_gene: TRBJ1-1
CDR3nt: TGTGCCAGCAGCCAGAGAAGGACAGCAGATACGCAGTATTTT; CDR3aa: CASSQRRTADTQYF; abundance: few; d_gene: .; len: 14; v_gene: TRBV14; j_gene: TRBJ2-3
CDR3nt: TGTGCCAGCAGCACCACAGGGTTAGGAGACTATGGCTACACCTTC; CDR3aa: CASSTTGLGDYGYTF; abundance: .; d_gene: .; len: 15; v_gene: TRBV7-9; j_gene: TRBJ1-2
CDR3nt: TGTGCCAGCAGGGACGAGACAGGGGGCGGGCAAAAACTGTTTTTT; CDR3aa: CASRDETGGGQKLFF; abundance: few; d_gene: TRBD1; len: 15; v_gene: TRBV27; j_gene: TRBJ1-4
CDR3nt: TGTGCCCGCTCTAGCGGGGGGGCGTTAGATACGCAGTATTTT; CDR3aa: CARSSGGALDTQYF; abundance: .; d_gene: TRBD2; len: 14; v_gene: TRBV30; j_gene: TRBJ2-3
CDR3nt: TGTGCCAGCAGCTTACAGGGTAATGGCTACACCTTC; CDR3aa: CASSLQGNGYTF; abundance: few; d_gene: .; len: 12; v_gene: TRBV7-9; j_gene: TRBJ1-2
CDR3nt: TGCGCCAGCAGCCAGGCCCCCGGGGTGACTGAGCAGTTCTTC; CDR3aa: CASSQAPGVTEQFF; abundance: .; d_gene: .; len: 14; v_gene: TRBV4-3; j_gene: TRBJ2-1
CDR3nt: TGTGCCAGCAGCCAACATGGGGCCTACGAGCAGTACTTC; CDR3aa: CASSQHGAYEQYF; abundance: few; d_gene: .; len: 13; v_gene: TRBV7-9; j_gene: TRBJ2-7
CDR3nt: TGTGCCAGCAAAAGGGGGGCCAGCAATCAGCCCCAGCATTTT; CDR3aa: CASKRGASNQPQHF; abundance: .; d_gene: .; len: 14; v_gene: TRBV6-5; j_gene: TRBJ1-5
CDR3nt: TGCAGCGTTGCGTACACTGAAGCTTTCTTT; CDR3aa: CSVAYTEAFF; abundance: few; d_gene: .; len: 10; v_gene: TRBV29-1; j_gene: TRBJ1-1
CDR3nt: TGTGCCAGCAGCTTGGGGGCAGGGGCCTACGAGCAGTACTTC; CDR3aa: CASSLGAGAYEQYF; abundance: few; d_gene: .; len: 14; v_gene: TRBV5-6; j_gene: TRBJ2-7
CDR3nt: TGTGCCAGCAGTTTATTCCGACAGGTTCAAGAGACCCAGTACTTC; CDR3aa: CASSLFRQVQETQYF; abundance: few; d_gene: .; len: 15; v_gene: TRBV27; j_gene: TRBJ2-5
CDR3nt: TGTGCCAGCTCTTCGACGCTGAGCACAGATACGCAGTATTTT; CDR3aa: CASSSTLSTDTQYF; abundance: .; d_gene: .; len: 14; v_gene: TRBV18; j_gene: TRBJ2-3
CDR3nt: TGCAGTGCACCCGGGGGCTATGGCTACACCTTC; CDR3aa: CSAPGGYGYTF; abundance: .; d_gene: .; len: 11; v_gene: TRBV20-1; j_gene: TRBJ1-2
CDR3nt: TGTGCCAGCAGCTTAGCGCACACTGAAGCTTTCTTT; CDR3aa: CASSLAHTEAFF; abundance: few; d_gene: .; len: 12; v_gene: TRBV13; j_gene: TRBJ1-1
CDR3nt: TGTGCCAGCAGCGCGGGACAAGCAACTGAAGCTTTCTTT; CDR3aa: CASSAGQATEAFF; abundance: .; d_gene: .; len: 13; v_gene: TRBV5-6; j_gene: TRBJ1-1
CDR3nt: TGTGCCAGCAGCTCAAAGGAGAGCTCCTACAATGAGCAGTTCTTC; CDR3aa: CASSSKESSYNEQFF; abundance: many; d_gene: .; len: 15; v_gene: TRBV13; j_gene: TRBJ2-1
CDR3nt: TGTGCCAGCAGTGAGGTCATTAGCGGGGCCTACGAGCAGTACTTC; CDR3aa: CASSEVISGAYEQYF; abundance: .; d_gene: TRBD2; len: 15; v_gene: TRBV25-1; j_gene: TRBJ2-7
CDR3nt: TGTGCCTGGAGTTTTGAGGACAGGGCGCGAGGGGCCAACGTCCTGACTTTC; CDR3aa: CAWSFEDRARGANVLTF; abundance: .; d_gene: TRBD1; len: 17; v_gene: TRBV30; j_gene: TRBJ2-6
CDR3nt: TGTGCCAGCAGCCACAGAACAGGGGTAAACACCGGGGAGCTGTTTTTT; CDR3aa: CASSHRTGVNTGELFF; abundance: .; d_gene: TRBD1; len: 16; v_gene: TRBV11-2; j_gene: TRBJ2-2